The 14 T cell receptor beta chains in this list originate from one sample, sequenced in a study of OX40 agonist ivuxolimab in advanced cancers. Assay used: immunoSEQ multiplex PCR; TCRdb lists only in-frame clones, some missing. The repertoire holds 80,000 or so clones, with approximately 95% as singletons. The sequencing here drew on CD4+ or CD8+ T cells sorted from blood, taken in a trial of the OX40 agonist ivuxolimab. The source is an adult with an advanced solid tumor such as melanoma, head and neck, liver or kidney cancer.

The V call is TRBV2, the J call TRBJ1-4, with D perhaps TRBD1 (6 bases). The V gene's germline CDR1 is SNHLY and CDR2 FYNNEI. This CDR3 is built from 17 residues. Trimming removed 6 bases at V and 7 bases at J, with 24 bases between. The CDR3 loop is CASSQDLRGGKGEKLFF. CDR3 bases: TGTGCCAGCAGCCAAGACCTCCGAGGGGGAAAAGGTGAAAAACTGTTTTTT.

The chain combines TRBV4-2 with TRBJ1-1; TRBD1 is a possible D gene (5 bases). V was cut by 4 bases and J by 8 bases, with 14 bases left in between. Looked up from germline, CDR1 is LGHNA and CDR2 is YNFKEQ. The CDR3 covers 13 residues. The CDR3 DNA is TGTGCCAGCAGCCCTCCAGGGAGGGAAGAAGCTTTCTTT. It is translated as CASSPPGREEAFF.

The chain combines TRBV9 with TRBJ2-7, with 12 positions matching TRBD1. CDR3 length: 16 residues. V shed 4 bases and J 9 bases; nucleotides not matched to a gene: 14. Germline CDR1 and CDR2: SGDLS and YYNGEE. The chain's CDR3 is CASSTSGGTGGVRQYF. CDR3 bases: TGTGCCAGCAGCACCTCCGGCGGGACAGGGGGCGTCCGGCAGTACTTC.

The gene calls are TRBV9 and TRBJ2-5; 15 bases are shared with TRBD2. Germline assignment: CDR1 SGDLS and CDR2 YYNGEE. The CDR3 runs 16 residues. J was trimmed by 7 bases and V by 3 bases; bases with no gene match: 7. The CDR3 coding sequence is TGTGCCAGCAGCGCGGGACTAGCGGGGGGTAGGGGGACCCAGTACTTC. It yields the protein CASSAGLAGGRGTQYF.

The chain employs TRBV14 and TRBJ1-2; D possibly corresponds to TRBD1 (5 bases). Germline V lookup: CDR1 SGHDN, CDR2 FVKESK. The V gene lost 4 bases and the J gene lost 4 bases, with 13 bases spanning the gap. The CDR3 has 14 residues. CDR3 protein: CASSLQTGGYGYTF. CDR3 sequence (DNA): TGTGCCAGCAGCCTACAGACCGGGGGCTATGGCTACACCTTC. The complete variable domain, with remaining parts taken from reference TRBV14 and TRBJ1-2, reads EAGVTQFPSHSVIEKGQTVTLRCDPISGHDNLYWYRRVMGKEIKFLLHFVKESKQDESGMPNNRFLAERTGGTYSTLKVQPAELEDSGVYFCASSLQTGGYGYTFGSGTRLTVV.

Only one count was recorded for this clone. The chain uses TRBV5-1 and TRBJ2-7, with 9 bases identical to TRBD1. The CDR3 has 14 amino acids. Germline V gene lookup returns CDR1 SGHRS and CDR2 YFSETQ. V shed 4 bases, J shed 2 bases, and the junction held 4 bases outside the gene matches. This CDR3 is CASSLRQGAYEQYF. The DNA of the CDR3 is TGCGCCAGCAGCCTGAGACAGGGGGCCTACGAGCAGTACTTC.

The chain employs TRBV11-3 and TRBJ2-1, with 12 bases lining up with TRBD2. The trim removed 1 base at V and 4 bases at J, leaving 5 bases unmatched. CDR1 is SGHNT, CDR2 YENEEA, per germline. This CDR3 has 17 amino acids. The CDR3 nucleotides read TGTGCCAGCAGCTTAGCCGGGGGGACTAGCGGGTACAATGAGCAGTTCTTC. This translates into CASSLAGGTSGYNEQFF.

This chain joins TRBV28 and TRBJ2-3; possibly TRBD2 for D (5 bases). Germline V gives CDR1 MDHEN, CDR2 SYDVKM. The CDR3 spans 13 residues. V lost 6 bases and J 0 bases, leaving 7 bases between the germline ends. The CDR3 sequence is CASRPGSTDTQYF. In nucleotides, the CDR3 is TGTGCCAGCAGACCGGGGAGCACAGATACGCAGTATTTT. The full variable domain, in which reference TRBV28 and TRBJ2-3 provide the parts outside the CDR3, is DVKVTQSSRYLVKRTGEKVFLECVQDMDHENMFWYRQDPGLGLRLIYFSYDVKMKEKGDIPEGYSVSREKKERFSLILESASTNQTSMYLCASRPGSTDTQYFGPGTRLTVL.

The chain recombines TRBV5-4 with TRBJ2-3; D perhaps matches TRBD2 (5 bases). There are 13 residues in the CDR3. V dropped 4 bases and J dropped 1 base, with 7 bases sitting between them. Per germline, CDR1 SGHNT and CDR2 YYREEE (reference sequence). DNA of the CDR3: TGTGCCAGCAGCCGGGATCGCACAGATACGCAGTATTTT. Translation gives CASSRDRTDTQYF.

The CDR3 reads CASSQDQYNEQFF. CDR3 in DNA: TGTGCCAGCTCACAGGACCAGTACAATGAGCAGTTCTTC. The chain couples TRBV18 to TRBJ2-1; no definite D call. This CDR3 contains 13 residues. Germline values: CDR1 KGHSH, CDR2 LQKENI. Trimming removed 4 bases at V and 4 bases at J, with 8 bases between.

The gene calls are TRBV18 and TRBJ1-1; D is undetermined. Germline values: CDR1 KGHSH, CDR2 LQKENI. CDR3 length: 13 amino acids. V was cut by 0 bases and J by 6 bases, with 8 bases left in between. CDR3 loop: CASSPPRESEAFF. DNA for the CDR3: TGTGCCAGCTCACCACCAAGGGAGTCTGAAGCTTTCTTT.

V usage is TRBV18 and J usage is TRBJ2-7; 7 bases are shared with TRBD1. CDR1 and CDR2 from the germline V gene are KGHSH and LQKENI. This CDR3 contains 11 residues. J was trimmed by 12 bases and V by 3 bases; bases with no gene match: 5. Here the CDR3 reads CASSPGTDGYF. The DNA for the CDR3 is TGTGCCAGCTCACCGGGGACAGACGGGTACTTC. The full variable domain, its missing parts supplied by reference TRBV18 and TRBJ2-7, is NAGVMQNPRHLVRRRGQEARLRCSPMKGHSHVYWYRQLPEEGLKFMVYLQKENIIDESGMPKERFSAEFPKEGPSILRIQQVVRGDSAAYFCASSPGTDGYFGPGTRLTVT.

The J gene is TRBJ2-5, the V gene TRBV29-1; the D is unclear. There are 12 residues in the CDR3. V lost 3 bases and J lost 9, with 14 bases in between. CDR1 is SQVTM, CDR2 ANQGSEA, per germline. Here the CDR3 reads CSVDRGVEPQYF. Here the CDR3 DNA reads TGCAGCGTTGATCGTGGGGTCGAGCCCCAGTACTTC.

The V call is TRBV30, the J call TRBJ2-1; the D gene could be TRBD1 or TRBD2 (5 bases each). This CDR3 contains 14 residues. Germline-derived CDR1 and CDR2 are GTSNPN and SVGIG (reference sequence). With 4 bases removed from V and 4 bases from J, the gap between germline ends came to 14 bases. The CDR3 loop is CAWIEGGGYNEQFF. CDR3 nucleotide sequence: TGTGCCTGGATTGAGGGTGGGGGATACAATGAGCAGTTCTTC.